This TCR beta chain was recorded in a study of blood T cell repertoires in COVID-19 (dated by TCRdb to 2018 to 2020). In terms of the full investigation: Collaborator samples came from the United States, Italy and Spain and covered acute and convalescent phases of COVID-19. Sample metadata almost always included a de-identified subject ID, COVID-19 status, age in years and sex. The dataset comprised deeply sampled blood TCRbeta repertoires from subjects exposed to, actively infected with, or recovered from COVID-19. The samples were drawn from the first 160 participants of the ongoing ImmuneRACE study and from 950 to 1,500 subjects provided by 6 global collaborators. The material from the prospective study consisted of cDNA or gDNA derived from T cells, B-cell-depleted T cells, or PBMCs. The repertoires were made available in a free public database intended to serve as a resource for research on the immune response to SARS-CoV-2. Where available, HLA class I and class II types were obtained from metadata supplied by the sample provider rather than from assay-based typing.

Reading from cysteine to phenylalanine, the CDR3 counts 13 amino acids. Of all the DNA, just the CDR3 is kept, 39 bases in frame from base 1. The germline V gene (reference sequence) gives CDR1 as GTSNPN and CDR2 as SVGIG. The junction shows trimming of 3 bases on V and 7 bases on J, and the gene matches do not reach 6 bases of it. In regard to this clone: Which antigen it targets is not known. Per-nucleotide qualities are absent, and no much larger clonotype sits a single base away.

The collaborating institutions used their own protocols to collect whole blood in K2EDTA tubes. For TCRbeta analysis, collaborators shipped samples as frozen whole blood, isolated PBMCs, or DNA extracted from either of those sample types. General findings and caveats noted by the study authors: How much clinical and demographic metadata was included differed by source and by participant, and the metadata was provided uncurated.

The immunoSEQ Assay, a bias-controlled multiplex PCR, was used to amplify TCRbeta CDR3 regions from genomic DNA. The published analysis was carried out like this. Within the assay, amplification of reference gene primers was used to estimate how many nucleated cells each sample contained. Sequence reads were collapsed and filtered to measure the absolute abundance of every unique TCRbeta CDR3 rearrangement. For each sample, productive Simpson clonality was calculated as the square root of Simpson's diversity index over productive rearrangements. The immuneACCESS repertoire file appears here via TCRdb, limited to in-frame rearrangements. These files lack a portion of the clones; in checked studies, under half of the deficit traces to unresolved V genes, and the cause of the others is not known. Clone size and the V and J calls come from that table; the DNA yielded D and trimming. This sample comprises about 260,000 clones, about 88% of them detected only once. Of the sample, about 3.5% falls within the top ten clones.

The TCR was taken from a man aged 18 to 35 with active or convalescent COVID-19. The rearranged chain carries TRBV30 and TRBJ1-5; TRBD1 agrees with 7 junctional bases. Specimen: peripheral blood. The CDR3 reads as follows: CAWSLRGGQPQHF. The nucleotide sequence reads as follows: TGTGCCTGGAGCCTGAGAGGGGGCCAGCCCCAGCATTTT.